This T cell receptor beta chain was captured by sequencing in a study of monozygotic twins with cystic fibrosis. Here immunoSEQ multiplex PCR was the method, and the copy in TCRdb shows in-frame clones only, minus some. The repertoire holds about 26,000 clones, approximately 90% seen once, with around 0.5% in the top ten. General study findings and limits: Low clonality (median roughly 0.01) suggested a mostly naive repertoire. Unrelated CF individuals shared fewer identical clonotypes than monozygotic CF twins.

The length of the CDR3 is 16 residues. The germline CDR1 and CDR2 sequences are SGDLS and YYNGEE. The V end lost 0 bases, the J end lost 1 base, and 12 bases lay between the germline ends. Points on this clone: Its antigen is unidentified.

The TCR originated in a girl between 2 and 10 years old with cystic fibrosis. The chain has TRBV9 and TRBJ2-3, with D perhaps matching TRBD1 (8 bases). The sample consisted of blood. CDR3: CASSVATGGGTDTQYF. CDR3 sequence (DNA): TGTGCCAGCAGCGTAGCTACAGGGGGGGGCACAGATACGCAGTATTTT.